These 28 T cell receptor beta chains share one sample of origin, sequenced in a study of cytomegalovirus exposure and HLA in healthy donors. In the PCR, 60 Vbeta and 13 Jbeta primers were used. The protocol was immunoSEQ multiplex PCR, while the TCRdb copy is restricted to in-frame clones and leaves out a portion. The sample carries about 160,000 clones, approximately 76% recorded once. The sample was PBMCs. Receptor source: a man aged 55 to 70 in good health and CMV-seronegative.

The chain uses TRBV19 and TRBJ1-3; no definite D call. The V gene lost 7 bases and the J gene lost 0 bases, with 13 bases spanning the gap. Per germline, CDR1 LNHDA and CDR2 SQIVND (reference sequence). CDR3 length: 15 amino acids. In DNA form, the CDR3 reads TGTGCCAGTAATAGCCAACGTAGCTCTGGAAACACCATATATTTT. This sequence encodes CASNSQRSSGNTIYF.

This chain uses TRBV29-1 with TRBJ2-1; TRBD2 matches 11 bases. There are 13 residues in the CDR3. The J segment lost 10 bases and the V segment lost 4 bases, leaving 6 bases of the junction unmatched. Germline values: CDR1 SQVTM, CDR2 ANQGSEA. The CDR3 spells CSVGSGGAREQFF. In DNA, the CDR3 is TGCAGCGTTGGTAGCGGGGGGGCCCGGGAGCAGTTCTTC.

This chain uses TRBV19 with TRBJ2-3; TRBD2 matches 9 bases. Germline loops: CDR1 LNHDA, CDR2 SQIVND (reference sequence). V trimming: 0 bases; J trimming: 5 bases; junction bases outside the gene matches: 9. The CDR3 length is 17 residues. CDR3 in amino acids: CASSIDPPGLALDTQYF. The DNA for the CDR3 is TGTGCCAGTAGTATAGACCCGCCGGGACTAGCCTTAGATACGCAGTATTTT.

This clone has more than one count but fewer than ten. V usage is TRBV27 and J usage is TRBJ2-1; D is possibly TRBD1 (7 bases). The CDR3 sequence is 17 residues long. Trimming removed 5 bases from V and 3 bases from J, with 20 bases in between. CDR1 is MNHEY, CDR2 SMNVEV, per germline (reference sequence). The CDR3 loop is CASSLRLGGSSYNEQFF. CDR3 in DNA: TGTGCCAGCAGTCTACGACTAGGGGGCTCGAGCTACAATGAGCAGTTCTTC.

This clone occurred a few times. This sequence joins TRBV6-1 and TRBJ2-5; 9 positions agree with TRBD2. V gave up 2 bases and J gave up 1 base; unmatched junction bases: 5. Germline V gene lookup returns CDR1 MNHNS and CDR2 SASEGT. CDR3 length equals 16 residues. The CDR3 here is CASSEFSGGFQETQYF. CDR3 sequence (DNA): TGTGCCAGCAGTGAATTTAGCGGGGGATTCCAAGAGACCCAGTACTTC.

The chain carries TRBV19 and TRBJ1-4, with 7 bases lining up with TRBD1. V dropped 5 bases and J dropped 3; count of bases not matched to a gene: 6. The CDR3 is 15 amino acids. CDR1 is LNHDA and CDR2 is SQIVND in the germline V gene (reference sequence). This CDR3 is CASSSPGQPNEKLFF. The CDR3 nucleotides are TGTGCCAGTAGTTCCCCGGGACAGCCTAATGAAAAACTGTTTTTT. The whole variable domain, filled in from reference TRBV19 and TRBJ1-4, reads DGGITQSPKYLFRKEGQNVTLSCEQNLNHDAMYWYRQDPGQGLRLIYYSQIVNDFQKGDIAEGYSVSREKKESFPLTVTSAQKNPTAFYLCASSSPGQPNEKLFFGSGTQLSVL.

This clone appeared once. The CDR3 region is CASSGGRTSGSSPDTQYF. CDR3 nucleotides: TGTGCCAGCAGTGGAGGAAGGACTAGCGGGAGTTCCCCAGATACGCAGTATTTT. The V and J genes are TRBV27 and TRBJ2-3; 13 bases map to TRBD2. Germline values: CDR1 MNHEY, CDR2 SMNVEV (reference sequence). This CDR3 is 18 amino acids long. J lost 4 bases, V lost 5 bases, and 12 bases had no gene match.

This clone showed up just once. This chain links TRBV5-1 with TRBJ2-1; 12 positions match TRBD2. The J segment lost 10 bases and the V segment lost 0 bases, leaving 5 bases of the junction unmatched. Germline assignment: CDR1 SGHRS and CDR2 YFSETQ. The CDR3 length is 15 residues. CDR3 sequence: CASSLEASGGAEQFF. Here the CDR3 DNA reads TGCGCCAGCAGCTTGGAGGCTAGCGGGGGGGCCGAGCAGTTCTTC. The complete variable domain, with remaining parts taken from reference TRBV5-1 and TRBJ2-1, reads KAGVTQTPRYLIKTRGQQVTLSCSPISGHRSVSWYQQTPGQGLQFLFEYFSETQRNKGNFPGRFSGRQFSNSRSEMNVSTLELGDSALYLCASSLEASGGAEQFFGPGTRLTVL.

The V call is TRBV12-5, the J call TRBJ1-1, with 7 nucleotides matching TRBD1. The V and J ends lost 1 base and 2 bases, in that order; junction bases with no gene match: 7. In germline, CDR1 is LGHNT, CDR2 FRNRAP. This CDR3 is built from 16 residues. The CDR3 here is CASGLDEGAGNTEAFF. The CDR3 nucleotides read TGTGCTAGTGGTTTGGATGAGGGGGCGGGAAACACTGAAGCTTTCTTT.

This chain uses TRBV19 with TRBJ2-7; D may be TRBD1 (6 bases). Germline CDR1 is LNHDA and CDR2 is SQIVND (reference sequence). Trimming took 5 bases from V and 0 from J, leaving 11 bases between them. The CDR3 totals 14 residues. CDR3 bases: TGTGCCAGTAGTCGACAGGAGCACTCCTACGAGCAGTACTTC. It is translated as CASSRQEHSYEQYF.

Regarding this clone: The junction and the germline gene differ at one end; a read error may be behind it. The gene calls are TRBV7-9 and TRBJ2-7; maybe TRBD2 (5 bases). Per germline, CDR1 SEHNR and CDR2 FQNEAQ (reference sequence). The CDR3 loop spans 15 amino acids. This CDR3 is CSSSLGLAVRDEQYF. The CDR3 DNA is TGTTCCAGCAGCTTAGGCCTAGCCGTTCGCGACGAGCAGTACTTC. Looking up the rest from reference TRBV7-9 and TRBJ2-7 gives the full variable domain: DTGVSQNPRHKITKRGQNVTFRCDPISEHNRLYWYRQTLGQGPEFLTYFQNEAQLEKSRLLSDRFSAERPKGSFSTLEIQRTEQGDSAMYLCSSSLGLAVRDEQYFGPGTRLTVT.

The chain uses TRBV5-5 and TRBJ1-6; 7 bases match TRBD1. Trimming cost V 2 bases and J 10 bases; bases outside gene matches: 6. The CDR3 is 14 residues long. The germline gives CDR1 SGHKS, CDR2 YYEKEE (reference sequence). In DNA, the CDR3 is TGTGCCAGCAGCTTAGGGACAGACAAATCACCCCTCCACTTT. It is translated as CASSLGTDKSPLHF. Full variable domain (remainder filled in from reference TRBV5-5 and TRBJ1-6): DAGVTQSPTHLIKTRGQQVTLRCSPISGHKSVSWYQQVLGQGPQFIFQYYEKEERGRGNFPDRFSARQFPNYSSELNVNALLLGDSALYLCASSLGTDKSPLHFGNGTRLTVT.

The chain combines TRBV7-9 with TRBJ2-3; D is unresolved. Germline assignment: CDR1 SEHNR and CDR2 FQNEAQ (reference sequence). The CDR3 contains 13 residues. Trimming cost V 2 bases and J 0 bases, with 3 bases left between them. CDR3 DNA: TGTGCCAGCAGCTTACCAAGCACAGATACGCAGTATTTT. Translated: CASSLPSTDTQYF.

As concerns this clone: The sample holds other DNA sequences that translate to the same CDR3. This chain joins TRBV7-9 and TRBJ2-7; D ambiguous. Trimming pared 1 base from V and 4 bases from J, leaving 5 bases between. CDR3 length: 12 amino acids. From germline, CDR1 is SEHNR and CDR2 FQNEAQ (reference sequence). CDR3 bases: TGTGCCAGCAGCTTAGTCCCATACGAGCAGTACTTC. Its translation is CASSLVPYEQYF.

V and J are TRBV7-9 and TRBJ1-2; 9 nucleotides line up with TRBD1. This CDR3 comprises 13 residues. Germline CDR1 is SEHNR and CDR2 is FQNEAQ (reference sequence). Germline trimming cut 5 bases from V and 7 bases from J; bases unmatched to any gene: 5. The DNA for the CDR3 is TGTGCCAGCAGCCCGGGACAGGGACGTGGCTACACCTTC. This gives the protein CASSPGQGRGYTF. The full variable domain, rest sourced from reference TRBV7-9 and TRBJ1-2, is DTGVSQNPRHKITKRGQNVTFRCDPISEHNRLYWYRQTLGQGPEFLTYFQNEAQLEKSRLLSDRFSAERPKGSFSTLEIQRTEQGDSAMYLCASSPGQGRGYTFGSGTRLTVV.

The CDR3 coding sequence is TGCGCCAGCAGCCAACAGGGGGCGCCGAATGAAAAACTGTTTTTT. This gives the protein CASSQQGAPNEKLFF. V usage is TRBV4-1 and J usage is TRBJ1-4; 8 bases align to TRBD1. This CDR3 has 15 residues. CDR1 MGHRA and CDR2 YSYEKL come from the germline V gene. V was pared by 2 bases and J by 5 bases, with 4 bases of the junction left unmatched.

The CDR3 spells CASSPWTGNYEQYF. The CDR3 nucleotides read TGTGCCAGCAGCCCCTGGACAGGGAACTACGAGCAGTACTTC. The chain links TRBV7-2 to TRBJ2-7, with 8 bases identical to TRBD1. The J segment lost 3 bases and the V segment lost 5 bases, leaving 6 bases of the junction unmatched. Germline CDR1 SGHTA, CDR2 FQGNSA. The CDR3 totals 14 residues.

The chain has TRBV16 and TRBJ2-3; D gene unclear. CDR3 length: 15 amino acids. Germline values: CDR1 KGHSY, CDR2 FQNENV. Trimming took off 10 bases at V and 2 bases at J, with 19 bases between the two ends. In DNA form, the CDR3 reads TGTGCCACCCACCCGGGTGTGCAGTTCACAGATACGCAGTATTTT. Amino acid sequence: CATHPGVQFTDTQYF.

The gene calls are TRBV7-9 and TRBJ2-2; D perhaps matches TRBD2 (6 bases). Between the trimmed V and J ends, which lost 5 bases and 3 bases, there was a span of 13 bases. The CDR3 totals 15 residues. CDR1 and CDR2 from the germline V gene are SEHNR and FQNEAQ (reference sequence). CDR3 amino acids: CASSRLWGDTGELFF. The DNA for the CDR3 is TGTGCCAGCAGCCGCCTATGGGGGGACACCGGGGAGCTGTTTTTT.

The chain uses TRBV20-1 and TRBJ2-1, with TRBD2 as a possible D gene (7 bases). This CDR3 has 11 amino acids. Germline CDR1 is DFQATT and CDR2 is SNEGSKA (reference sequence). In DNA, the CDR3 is TGCGGGGGGGCCGAATACAATGAGCAGTTCTTC. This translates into CGGAEYNEQFF.

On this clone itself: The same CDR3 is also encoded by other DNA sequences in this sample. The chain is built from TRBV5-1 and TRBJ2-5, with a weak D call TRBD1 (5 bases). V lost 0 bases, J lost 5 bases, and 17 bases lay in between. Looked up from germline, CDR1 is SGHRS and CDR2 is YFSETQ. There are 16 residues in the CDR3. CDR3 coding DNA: TGCGCCAGCAGCTTGGCCGAGAGTAGCAGGGCTGAGACCCAGTACTTC. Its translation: CASSLAESSRAETQYF.

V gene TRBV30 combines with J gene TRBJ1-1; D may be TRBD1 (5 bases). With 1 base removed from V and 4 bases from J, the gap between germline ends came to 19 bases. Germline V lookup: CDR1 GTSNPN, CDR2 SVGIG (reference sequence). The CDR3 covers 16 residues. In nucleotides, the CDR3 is TGTGCCTGGAGTGGGGGGGGTTACAAGTTTTCCACTGAAGCTTTCTTT. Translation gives CAWSGGGYKFSTEAFF.

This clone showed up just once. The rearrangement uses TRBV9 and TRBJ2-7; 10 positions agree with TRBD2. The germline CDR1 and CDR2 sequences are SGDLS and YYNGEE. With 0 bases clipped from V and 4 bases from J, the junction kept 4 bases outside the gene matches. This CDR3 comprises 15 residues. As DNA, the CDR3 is TGTGCCAGCAGCGTAGAGCCAGCGGGGGGGTACGAGCAGTACTTC. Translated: CASSVEPAGGYEQYF.

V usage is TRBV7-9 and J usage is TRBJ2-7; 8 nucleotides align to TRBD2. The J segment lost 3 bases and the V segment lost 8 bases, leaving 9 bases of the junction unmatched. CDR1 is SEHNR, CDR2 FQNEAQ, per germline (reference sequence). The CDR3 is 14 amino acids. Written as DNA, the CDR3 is TGTGCCAGCGCTCGGGGCCTAGCGGGCTACGAGCAGTACTTC. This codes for CASARGLAGYEQYF. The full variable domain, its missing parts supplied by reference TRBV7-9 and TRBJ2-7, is DTGVSQNPRHKITKRGQNVTFRCDPISEHNRLYWYRQTLGQGPEFLTYFQNEAQLEKSRLLSDRFSAERPKGSFSTLEIQRTEQGDSAMYLCASARGLAGYEQYFGPGTRLTVT.

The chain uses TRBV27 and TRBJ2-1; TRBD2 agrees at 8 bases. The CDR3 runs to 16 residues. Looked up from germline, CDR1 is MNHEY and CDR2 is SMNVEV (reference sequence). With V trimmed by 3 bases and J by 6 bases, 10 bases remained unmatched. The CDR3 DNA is TGTGCCAGCAGTTTCATATACGGGGGGGGGCGCAATGAGCAGTTCTTC. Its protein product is CASSFIYGGGRNEQFF.

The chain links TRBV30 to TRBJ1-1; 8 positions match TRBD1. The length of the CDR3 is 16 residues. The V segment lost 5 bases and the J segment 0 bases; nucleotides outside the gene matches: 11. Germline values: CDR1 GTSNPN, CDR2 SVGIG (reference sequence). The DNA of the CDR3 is TGTGCCTGGGGTAGACTAAGGACAGGGATGAACACTGAAGCTTTCTTT. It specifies CAWGRLRTGMNTEAFF. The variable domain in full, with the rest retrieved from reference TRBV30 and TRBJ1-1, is SQTIHQWPATLVQPVGSPLSLECTVEGTSNPNLYWYRQAAGRGLQLLFYSVGIGQISSEVPQNLSASRPQDRQFILSSKKLLLSDSGFYLCAWGRLRTGMNTEAFFGQGTRLTVV.

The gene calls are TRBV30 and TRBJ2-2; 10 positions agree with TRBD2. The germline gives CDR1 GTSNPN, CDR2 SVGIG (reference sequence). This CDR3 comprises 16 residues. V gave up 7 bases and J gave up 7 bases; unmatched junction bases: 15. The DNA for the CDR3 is TGTGCCTCCCCGATCGGGCTAGCGGGAGATCACGGGGAGCTGTTTTTT. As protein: CASPIGLAGDHGELFF.

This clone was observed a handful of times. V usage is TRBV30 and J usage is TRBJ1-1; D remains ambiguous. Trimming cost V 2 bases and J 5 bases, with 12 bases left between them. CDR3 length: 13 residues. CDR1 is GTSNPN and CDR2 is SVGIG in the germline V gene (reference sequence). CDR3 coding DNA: TGTGCCTGGAGTCGTGTGGGCTTGACTGAAGCTTTCTTT. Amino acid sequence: CAWSRVGLTEAFF. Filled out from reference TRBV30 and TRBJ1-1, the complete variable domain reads SQTIHQWPATLVQPVGSPLSLECTVEGTSNPNLYWYRQAAGRGLQLLFYSVGIGQISSEVPQNLSASRPQDRQFILSSKKLLLSDSGFYLCAWSRVGLTEAFFGQGTRLTVV.